The rows below give T cell receptor beta chains drawn from one sample of a study of blood T cells in healthy people across ages. TCRdb re-derived calls from the 5' RACE reads in MiXCR, one entry per CDR3 protein. The sample consists of some 1.5 million distinct CDR3 sequences, about 28% of them appearing once. What was sequenced was blood. All receptors derive from a woman aged 25 to 45 in good health. The CDR3 runs from the conserved cysteine through the conserved F or W. D genes are given only for firm matches. Where a row states a size, it is once, few, many or the class of an expanded clone; other rows omit it.

.	TRBJ1-5	.	TRBV28	TGTGCCAGCACCTCCCGGGGGGCAAATGGCAATCAGCCCCAGCATTTT	CASTSRGANGNQPQHF
.	TRBJ2-1	.	TRBV24-1	TGTGCCACCAGTGACCACGGTCTCACCATCAATGAGCAGTTCTTC	CATSDHGLTINEQFF
many	TRBJ2-1	.	TRBV20-1	TGCAGTGCGCTACGACAGCTCTCCTACAATGAGCAGTTCTTC	CSALRQLSYNEQFF
.	TRBJ2-1	.	TRBV7-9	TGTGCCAGCAGCTTAGTAATGAGCTCCTACAATGAGCAGTTCTTC	CASSLVMSSYNEQFF
.	TRBJ2-4	.	TRBV29-1	TGCAGCGTTGAAGCCACCGAAAGGGGGGACATTCAGTACTTC	CSVEATERGDIQYF
.	TRBJ1-6	TRBD1	TRBV6-6	TGTGCCAGCAGTTACCCCCAGGGGGGATACCTTTCACCCCTCCACTTT	CASSYPQGGYLSPLHF
few	TRBJ2-7	.	TRBV11-2	TGTGCCAGCAGCTGGGGGTCGGGGGAGCTATCCTACGAGCAGTACTTC	CASSWGSGELSYEQYF
few	TRBJ1-2	TRBD1	TRBV28	TGTGCCAGTTATAACAGGGGGCGCAACTATGGCTACACCTTC	CASYNRGRNYGYTF
few	TRBJ2-6	.	TRBV28	TGTGCCAGCAAGGTGGAGGGCTACTCTGGGGCCAACGTCCTGACTTTC	CASKVEGYSGANVLTF
few	TRBJ1-6	.	TRBV28	TGTGCCAGCGGGGGACTCCCACTGATTACCCTCCACTTT	CASGGLPLITLHF
.	TRBJ2-3	.	TRBV7-9	TGTGCCAGCAGCTCTGCTGGGTTAGATACGCAGTATTTT	CASSSAGLDTQYF
.	TRBJ2-2	TRBD1	TRBV28	TGTGCCAGCAGCCGCCGGGACAGAAAAACCGGGGAGCTGTTTTTT	CASSRRDRKTGELFF
.	TRBJ2-5	TRBD2	TRBV4-1	TGCGCCAGCAGCCCAACCCCGACTAGCGGGGGGTACAATGAGCAGTACTTC	CASSPTPTSGGYNEQYF
.	TRBJ2-3	.	TRBV7-2	TGTGTCAGCAGCTTAGAGTCGGTAGCGATTCGAGCAGATACGCAGTATTTT	CVSSLESVAIRADTQYF
.	TRBJ2-3	.	TRBV6-5	TGTGCCAGCAGTTACACCGGGGCGCCGGTCGATACGCAGTATTTT	CASSYTGAPVDTQYF
few	TRBJ2-7	TRBD2	TRBV7-2	TGTGCCAGCAGCTTGACTAGCGGGAGGGGGGCTGACGAGCAGTACTTC	CASSLTSGRGADEQYF
.	TRBJ2-3	.	TRBV28	TGTGCCAGCAGTTTGCCTGCCGACGATACGCAGTATTTT	CASSLPADDTQYF
few	TRBJ1-6	.	TRBV6-2/TRBV6-3	TGTGCCAGCAGTTGGGAAGTTCGGGGCAATTCACCCCTCCACTTT	CASSWEVRGNSPLHF
.	TRBJ2-3	.	TRBV20-1	TGCAGTGCTCCCTCCCGAGGCAGGGGAGAACACGCAGATACGCAGTATTTT	CSAPSRGRGEHADTQYF
.	TRBJ1-2	.	TRBV7-9	TGTGCCAGCAGCCAGCGGGGGGACGAAATGGGCTACACCTTC	CASSQRGDEMGYTF
many	TRBJ2-7	.	TRBV7-2	TGTGCCAGCAGCTCCCGGGGGATAGGTCGGCAGTACTTC	CASSSRGIGRQYF
.	TRBJ2-3	TRBD2	TRBV9	TGTGCCAGCAGCGTATACGGGAGGGGCACAGATACGCAGTATTTT	CASSVYGRGTDTQYF
many	TRBJ2-1	TRBD2	TRBV24-1	TGTGCCACCAGTGATCCCGGGACTAGCAAGCAGTTCTTC	CATSDPGTSKQFF
.	TRBJ1-2	TRBD1	TRBV5-1	TGCGCCAGCAGCTCGGACAGGGGGCTTATTGGTGGCTACACCTTC	CASSSDRGLIGGYTF
many	TRBJ2-7	TRBD2	TRBV10-3	TGTGCCATCATGGAGCGGGAGGGCCGGAGCGAGCAGTACTTC	CAIMEREGRSEQYF
many	TRBJ2-7	.	TRBV7-9	TGTGCCAGCAGCTTAGAAGTGAACTACGAGCAGTACTTC	CASSLEVNYEQYF
few	TRBJ1-2	.	TRBV29-1	TGCAGCGGAAGGTTCGGGACCGGAGTTAACTATGGCTACACCTTC	CSGRFGTGVNYGYTF
.	TRBJ1-6	.	TRBV12-3/TRBV12-4	TGTGCCAGCAGTCACACAGGGTGGGATTCACCCCTCCACTTT	CASSHTGWDSPLHF
.	TRBJ1-3	.	TRBV7-9	TGTGCCAGCAGCTCCGAAACTGGAAACACCATATATTTT	CASSSETGNTIYF
many	TRBJ2-1	TRBD2	TRBV7-6	TGTGCCAGCAGCCCCTGGCTAGCGGGAGATCGGGCCAATGAGCAGTTCTTC	CASSPWLAGDRANEQFF
few	TRBJ2-1	.	TRBV5-1	TGCGCCAGCAGCTCACAGGGCGTCACCTACAATGAGCAGTTCTTC	CASSSQGVTYNEQFF
few	TRBJ2-5	TRBD1	TRBV5-1	TGCGCCAGCAGCGGAGCACTACAGGGGGAGACCCAGTACTTC	CASSGALQGETQYF
many	TRBJ1-5	.	TRBV6-2/TRBV6-3	TGTGCCAGCAGTGACGGGGGGCCCCAGCATTTT	CASSDGGPQHF
once	TRBJ1-6	.	TRBV18	TGTGCCAGCTCACGCGACAGGTTGGGATCACCCCTCCACTTT	CASSRDRLGSPLHF
few	TRBJ1-6	.	TRBV7-9	TGTGCCAGCAGTTCCGAGGTTACGGGTTCACCCCTCCACTTT	CASSSEVTGSPLHF
.	TRBJ2-6	.	TRBV27	TGTGCCAGCAAGGTAGAGGTCGGGGCCAACGTCCTGACTTTC	CASKVEVGANVLTF
once	TRBJ2-2	TRBD2	TRBV7-3	TGTGCCAGCTCTACGGGACTAGCGGGGGCCGCGAACACCGGGGAGCTGTTTTTT	CASSTGLAGAANTGELFF
.	TRBJ2-7	TRBD1	TRBV11-2	TGTGCCAGCAGCTTACGCCGGGACAGGCGGGCCTACGAGCAGTACTTC	CASSLRRDRRAYEQYF